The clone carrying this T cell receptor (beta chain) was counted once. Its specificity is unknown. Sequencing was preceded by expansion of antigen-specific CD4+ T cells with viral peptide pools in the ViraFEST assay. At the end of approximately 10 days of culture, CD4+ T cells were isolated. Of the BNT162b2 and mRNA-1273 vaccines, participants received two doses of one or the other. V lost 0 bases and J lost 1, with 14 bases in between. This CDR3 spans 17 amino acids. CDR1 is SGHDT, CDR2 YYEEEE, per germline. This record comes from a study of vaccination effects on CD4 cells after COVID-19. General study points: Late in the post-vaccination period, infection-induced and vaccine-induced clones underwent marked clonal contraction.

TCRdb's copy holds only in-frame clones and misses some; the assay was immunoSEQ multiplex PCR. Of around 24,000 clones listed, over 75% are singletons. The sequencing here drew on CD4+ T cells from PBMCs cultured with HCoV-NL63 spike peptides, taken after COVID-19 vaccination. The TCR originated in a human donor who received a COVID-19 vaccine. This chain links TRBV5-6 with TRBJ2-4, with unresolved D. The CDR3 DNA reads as TGTGCCAGCAGCTTGGGTCTCGCAGGTCGGGCCAAAAACATTCAGTACTTC. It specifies CASSLGLAGRAKNIQYF.